The 23 T cell receptor beta chains below come from one sample, sequenced in a study of T cell responses to AZD1222 COVID-19 vaccine. Sequencing used immunoSEQ multiplex PCR; TCRdb keeps in-frame clones, though not all of them. The sample lists around 110,000 clones, approximately 85% seen once, with 3% to 4.5% in the top ten. Source: peripheral blood, taken on day 0 of MenACWY control vaccination. Receptors originate from an adult in good health.

The chain combines TRBV7-2 with TRBJ1-2, with no clear D. Germline CDR1 and CDR2: SGHTA and FQGNSA. Trimming removed 0 bases from V and 8 bases from J, with 10 bases in between. This CDR3 comprises 13 residues. CDR3: CASSLAVENGYTF. The CDR3, as DNA: TGTGCCAGCAGCTTAGCCGTCGAAAACGGCTACACCTTC.

This chain links TRBV11-2 with TRBJ1-1; possible D gene TRBD1, 5 bases. This CDR3 is 13 amino acids long. V lost 5 bases to trimming and J lost 10 bases, with 17 bases between them. CDR1 is SGHAT and CDR2 is FQNNGV in the germline V gene. The CDR3 DNA is TGTGCCAGCAGCCCCAATCCGGGACGGCGAGCTTTCTTT. Protein product: CASSPNPGRRAFF. Full variable domain (missing parts from reference TRBV11-2 and TRBJ1-1): EAGVAQSPRYKIIEKRQSVAFWCNPISGHATLYWYQQILGQGPKLLIQFQNNGVVDDSQLPKDRFSAERLKGVDSTLKIQPAKLEDSAVYLCASSPNPGRRAFFGQGTRLTVV.

This clone was detected only once. The chain joins TRBV10-3 to TRBJ2-5; 9 bases agree with TRBD1. The CDR3 is 14 residues long. Trimming at V came to 6 bases and at J to 5 bases, leaving 7 bases not matched to a gene. Germline CDR1 ENHRY, CDR2 SYGVKD. CDR3 sequence (DNA): TGTGCCATCAGCACCGGGACAGGGTTGGAGACCCAGTACTTC. Its translation is CAISTGTGLETQYF.

The chain is built from TRBV5-6 and TRBJ2-7; D is unclear. With 4 bases removed from V and 7 bases from J, the gap between germline ends came to 12 bases. Per the germline V gene, CDR1 is SGHDT and CDR2 is YYEEEE. This CDR3 contains 12 residues. The CDR3 nucleotides are TGTGCCAGCAGCCGTCAGACGTGGGAGCAGTACTTC. It is translated as CASSRQTWEQYF.

The chain uses TRBV7-2 and TRBJ2-2; 14 positions agree with TRBD2. Germline V gives CDR1 SGHTA, CDR2 FQGNSA. V shed 5 bases and J 7 bases; nucleotides not matched to a gene: 9. This CDR3 has 17 amino acids. CDR3 protein: CASSPRLAGGDSGELFF. The CDR3 DNA is TGTGCCAGCAGCCCCCGACTAGCGGGGGGGGATAGCGGGGAGCTGTTTTTT.

This clone was observed a handful of times. Other DNA sequences within the sample encode an identical CDR3. The chain uses TRBV19 and TRBJ1-1; D possibly corresponds to TRBD1 (5 bases). In germline, CDR1 is LNHDA, CDR2 SQIVND (reference sequence). Trimming stripped 2 bases from V and 1 base from J, with 5 bases between. CDR3 length: 13 amino acids. This chain's CDR3 is CASSIQGNTEAFF. The CDR3 nucleotides are TGTGCCAGTAGTATACAGGGGAACACTGAAGCTTTCTTT.

The chain uses TRBV6-5 and TRBJ1-1, with TRBD1 matching 7 bases. This CDR3 has 14 amino acids. Germline V gene sequence: CDR1 MNHEY, CDR2 SVGAGI. The V gene end was trimmed by 2 bases and the J gene end by 4 bases; junction bases not matched to a gene: 4. CDR3 protein: CASSYGRGSTEAFF. CDR3 nucleotide sequence: TGTGCCAGCAGTTACGGCAGGGGGTCCACTGAAGCTTTCTTT.

J is TRBJ1-6 and V is TRBV11-2, with 8 bases matching TRBD1. The germline V gene encodes CDR1 SGHAT and CDR2 FQNNGV. The V gene end was trimmed by 5 bases and the J gene end by 4 bases; junction bases not matched to a gene: 4. The CDR3 is 15 residues long. The CDR3 here is CASSARQGYNSPLHF. CDR3 in DNA: TGTGCCAGCAGCGCACGACAGGGGTATAATTCACCCCTCCACTTT.

The V and J genes are TRBV5-6 and TRBJ1-5; D is possibly TRBD1 (5 bases). Germline CDR1 and CDR2: SGHDT and YYEEEE. V shed 3 bases and J shed 7 bases, with 11 bases lying between them. The CDR3 sequence is 13 residues long. CDR3 nucleotides: TGTGCCAGCAGCTCCCTCCGGGGCCAGCCCCAGCATTTT. Amino acid sequence: CASSSLRGQPQHF.

V gene TRBV29-1 combines with J gene TRBJ2-3; 11 positions agree with TRBD1. V was clipped by 3 bases and J by 0 bases; unmatched bases: 2. CDR3 length equals 15 residues. Per germline, CDR1 SQVTM and CDR2 ANQGSEA. The CDR3 DNA reads as TGCAGCGTTGAGGACAGGGGGCGAAGCACAGATACGCAGTATTTT. Its translation: CSVEDRGRSTDTQYF.

This chain uses TRBV18 with TRBJ1-3, with D perhaps TRBD1 (5 bases). The V end lost 6 bases, the J end lost 0 bases, and 12 bases lay between the germline ends. Germline values: CDR1 KGHSH, CDR2 LQKENI. CDR3 length equals 15 residues. CDR3 nucleotides: TGTGCCAGCTCCCCGACAGTAAACTCTGGAAACACCATATATTTT. Translated: CASSPTVNSGNTIYF.

The CDR3 here is CAIRGANPDQETQYF. As DNA, the CDR3 is TGTGCCATCAGAGGGGCCAACCCGGACCAAGAGACCCAGTACTTC. The chain employs TRBV10-3 and TRBJ2-5, with D possibly TRBD1 on 5 matching bases. The CDR3 loop spans 15 amino acids. Trimming pared 6 bases from V and 0 bases from J, leaving 14 bases between. From germline, CDR1 is ENHRY and CDR2 SYGVKD.

This CDR3 is CASRLTGRASYEQYF. The CDR3, as DNA: TGTGCCAGCAGGTTGACAGGGCGAGCTAGTTACGAGCAGTACTTC. The chain recombines TRBV5-6 with TRBJ2-7, with 7 bases fitting TRBD1. The V segment lost 5 bases and the J segment 4 bases; nucleotides outside the gene matches: 12. The germline gives CDR1 SGHDT, CDR2 YYEEEE. The CDR3 is made up of 15 amino acids. The complete variable domain, with remaining parts taken from reference TRBV5-6 and TRBJ2-7, reads DAGVTQSPTHLIKTRGQQVTLRCSPKSGHDTVSWYQQALGQGPQFIFQYYEEEERQRGNFPDRFSGHQFPNYSSELNVNALLLGDSALYLCASRLTGRASYEQYFGPGTRLTVT.

V usage is TRBV18 and J usage is TRBJ2-5, with 7 positions matching TRBD1. The CDR3 runs to 14 residues. Germline CDR1 and CDR2: KGHSH and LQKENI. Losses at the gene ends were 2 bases for V and 5 bases for J; bases not matched to a gene: 5. The CDR3 DNA sequence: TGTGCCAGCTCACCAGCACAGGGGTACGAGACCCAGTACTTC. Translating it yields CASSPAQGYETQYF.

The chain has TRBV6-5 and TRBJ2-7; TRBD2 might be the D (7 bases). V was cut by 6 bases and J by 6 bases, with 15 bases left in between. This CDR3 has 13 amino acids. In germline, CDR1 is MNHEY, CDR2 SVGAGI. DNA for the CDR3: TGTGCCAGCAGGGAGGGGGGGCCCGGCGAGCAGTACTTC. As protein: CASREGGPGEQYF.

The V and J genes are TRBV3-1 (or the pseudogene TRBV3-2) and TRBJ1-4; maybe TRBD1 (5 bases). Trimming cost V 4 bases and J 8 bases, with 14 bases left between them. CDR3 size: 14 residues. Germline CDR1 is LGHDT and CDR2 is YNNKEL (reference sequence). Here the CDR3 DNA reads TGTGCCAGCAGCCTGAACGGGGCTGGGGAAAAACTGTTTTTT. Its translation is CASSLNGAGEKLFF.

This clone was recorded only once. This rearrangement joins TRBV4-2 to TRBJ1-3, with unresolved D. CDR1 and CDR2 from the germline V gene are LGHNA and YNFKEQ. This CDR3 has 13 residues. Trimming pared 3 bases from V and 3 bases from J, leaving 6 bases between. For the CDR3, the DNA is TGTGCCAGCAGCCAGCTCGGTGGAAACACCATATATTTT. As protein: CASSQLGGNTIYF.

This clone was seen more than once but under ten times. The chain carries TRBV6-1 and TRBJ1-4, with D hard to call. The V gene's germline CDR1 is MNHNS and CDR2 SASEGT. CDR3 length: 16 amino acids. The V end was cut by 2 bases, the J end by 0 bases, with 10 bases between. CDR3 loop: CASSEMGKATNEKLFF. The CDR3 bases are TGTGCCAGCAGTGAAATGGGGAAAGCAACTAATGAAAAACTGTTTTTT.

This chain connects TRBV5-4 to TRBJ1-6; unclear D gene. The V gene's germline CDR1 is SGHNT and CDR2 YYREEE (reference sequence). The ends were cut back, 0 bases at V and 7 bases at J, with 5 bases in the middle. The CDR3 extends over 13 amino acids. The CDR3 loop is CASSLDQNSPLHF. The CDR3 DNA reads TGTGCCAGCAGCTTGGATCAGAATTCACCCCTCCACTTT.

CDR3 in amino acids: CASRGLRGMNTGELFF. CDR3 coding DNA: TGTGCCAGTAGAGGACTCAGGGGGATGAACACCGGGGAGCTGTTTTTT. The chain couples TRBV19 to TRBJ2-2; 7 nucleotides agree with TRBD1. The V gene end was trimmed by 6 bases and the J gene end by 1 base; junction bases not matched to a gene: 8. CDR1 and CDR2 from the germline V gene are LNHDA and SQIVND (reference sequence). The CDR3 totals 16 residues.

J is TRBJ1-5 and V is TRBV15; 9 positions agree with TRBD1. Unmatched junction bases numbered 7, after V lost 6 bases and J lost 4 bases. Per germline, CDR1 LNHNV and CDR2 YYDKDF (reference sequence). The CDR3 spans 15 residues. This CDR3 is CATRPKDRGNQPQHF. The CDR3 region has the DNA TGTGCCACCAGGCCCAAGGACAGGGGAAATCAGCCCCAGCATTTT.

The rearrangement joins TRBV27 to TRBJ2-7, with D perhaps TRBD1 (7 bases). Germline CDR1 and CDR2: MNHEY and SMNVEV (reference sequence). Deletions cut 4 bases from V and 5 bases from J, with 15 bases between. This CDR3 contains 14 residues. The CDR3 region is CASSSRGAVHEQYF. In DNA form, the CDR3 reads TGTGCCAGCAGTTCCAGGGGGGCCGTACACGAGCAGTACTTC.

This clone was seen only once. The chain joins TRBV30 to TRBJ2-7, with D tentatively TRBD1 or TRBD2 (6 bases each). Trimming pared 0 bases from V and 2 bases from J, leaving 11 bases between. CDR1 is GTSNPN, CDR2 SVGIG, per germline (reference sequence). This CDR3 is 14 amino acids long. The CDR3 loop reads CAWSVGGLAYEQYF. CDR3 coding DNA: TGTGCCTGGAGTGTAGGGGGACTGGCCTACGAGCAGTACTTC.